This TCR beta chain was documented in a study of cytomegalovirus exposure and HLA in healthy donors. General study findings and limits: There was a cluster of highly shared sequence variants that was likely a sequencing artifact. Rare sequences made up most TCRs, while some public TCRs were found in many donors.

This cohort consisted of healthy bone marrow donors. The study ran its PCR with 60 Vbeta and 13 Jbeta primers. Produced via immunoSEQ multiplex PCR; TCRdb's table is partial and in-frame only. The sample lists 150,000 to 200,000 clones, roughly 79% occurring once. Comments on this clone: Its antigen is not known.

V gave up 8 bases and J gave up 4 bases; unmatched junction bases: 4. This CDR3 spans 12 amino acids. Germline values: CDR1 PRHDT, CDR2 FYEKMQ (reference sequence). The clonotype comes from a woman aged 25 to 39 in good health and CMV-seropositive. The rearrangement links TRBV13 to TRBJ2-7; 8 nucleotides match TRBD2. Sequencing used PBMCs. DNA for the CDR3: TGTGCCAGCCGCGCGGGGGGTTACGAGCAGTACTTC. Its protein product is CASRAGGYEQYF.